This T cell receptor beta chain was profiled in a study of CD8 T cells in ankylosing spondylitis. Overall study results and limits: Earlier work had already found some motif variants in reactive arthritis synovial fluid and blood. What seemed typical of ankylosing spondylitis blood was a TCR beta motif built from roughly 8 highly homologous variants.

As for this clonotype: Its antigen is as yet unknown.

Germline trimming cut 1 base from V and 10 bases from J; bases unmatched to any gene: 7. CDR3 length equals 14 residues. Looked up from germline, CDR1 is SGHAT and CDR2 is FQNNGV. TCRdb reanalysed the 5' RACE reads using MiXCR and keeps one entry per CDR3 protein. The data contain fewer than 500,000 distinct CDR3 sequences, roughly 25% of them singletons. This TCR came from a male donor with ankylosing spondylitis. The sample consisted of blood, either unsorted or a sorted T cell fraction (not recorded which). This rearrangement joins TRBV11-2 to TRBJ1-1; 9 bases map to TRBD1. As DNA, the CDR3 is TGTGCCAGCAGCTTAGTCGACAGGGGGAGCCCAGCTTTCTTT. Its translation: CASSLVDRGSPAFF.